Listed here are 7 T cell receptor beta chains from one sample, sequenced in a study of blood T cell repertoires in COVID-19. TCRdb's table, derived via immunoSEQ multiplex PCR, lists solely in-frame clones and lacks some. This table holds about 200,000 clones, 65% to 85% found once. Sequencing was carried out using peripheral blood. All receptors derive from a woman aged 45-65 years with acute or convalescent COVID-19.

This clone was picked up a small number of times. The gene calls are TRBV10-1 and TRBJ2-7; 10 bases align to TRBD2. The CDR3 covers 14 residues. Germline CDR1 is WNHNN and CDR2 is SYGVQD (reference sequence). V lost 5 bases to trimming and J lost 0 bases; unmatched junction nucleotides: 1. The CDR3 sequence is CASSPSGSSYEQYF. Here the CDR3 DNA reads TGCGCCAGCAGTCCTAGCGGGAGCTCCTACGAGCAGTACTTC.

V and J are TRBV5-6 and TRBJ2-2; tentatively, D is TRBD2 (7 bases). The CDR3 length is 18 residues. The V end was cut by 4 bases, the J end by 1 base, with 20 bases between. From germline, CDR1 is SGHDT and CDR2 YYEEEE. In DNA, the CDR3 is TGTGCCAGCAGCACGTACGGGGGGCCCATTTGGAACACCGGGGAGCTGTTTTTT. It translates to CASSTYGGPIWNTGELFF.

The genes are TRBV2 and TRBJ2-6; 8 bases map to TRBD1. This CDR3 comprises 16 residues. Germline V gene lookup returns CDR1 SNHLY and CDR2 FYNNEI. The V and J ends lost 7 bases and 4 bases, in that order; junction bases with no gene match: 9. The CDR3 DNA sequence: TGTGCCAGCACGGGGACAGGTAAAAGGGGGGCCAACGTCCTGACTTTC. It translates to CASTGTGKRGANVLTF.

This clone was found once. The chain employs TRBV6-5 and TRBJ2-3, with unresolved D. CDR1 MNHEY and CDR2 SVGAGI come from the germline V gene. CDR3 length equals 15 residues. Trimming removed 0 bases at V and 4 bases at J, with 11 bases between. The CDR3 sequence is CASSYSVPKPDTQYF. The CDR3, as DNA: TGTGCCAGCAGTTACTCGGTGCCCAAGCCAGATACGCAGTATTTT.

This rearrangement joins TRBV15 to TRBJ1-3; D possibly corresponds to TRBD1 (5 bases). This CDR3 spans 15 amino acids. The ends were cut back, 6 bases at V and 2 bases at J, with 14 bases in the middle. Germline values: CDR1 LNHNV, CDR2 YYDKDF (reference sequence). CDR3 sequence: CATRTPGVAGNTIYF. The CDR3 coding sequence is TGTGCCACCAGAACCCCGGGGGTAGCTGGAAACACCATATATTTT.

The genes are TRBV9 and TRBJ2-5; 8 nucleotides line up with TRBD1. This CDR3 is 14 amino acids long. From germline, CDR1 is SGDLS and CDR2 YYNGEE. The V segment lost 4 bases and the J segment 2 bases; nucleotides outside the gene matches: 4. For the CDR3, the DNA is TGTGCCAGCAGCCCAGGGGGCGCTCAAGAGACCCAGTACTTC. Amino acids: CASSPGGAQETQYF.

This chain links TRBV13 with TRBJ1-1; D remains ambiguous. The CDR3 consists of 13 residues. CDR1 and CDR2 from the germline V gene are PRHDT and FYEKMQ (reference sequence). The germline V and J ends were trimmed by 4 bases and 5 bases, with 11 bases remaining between them. The CDR3 DNA reads TGTGCCAGCAGCTCAGACGGGAGGACTGAAGCTTTCTTT. This codes for CASSSDGRTEAFF.